This is a list of T cell receptor beta chains from one sample in a study of blood T cell repertoires in COVID-19. The data were produced by immunoSEQ multiplex PCR, yet TCRdb's version contains in-frame clones alone and is incomplete. This table has around 250,000 clones, approximately 84% appearing once. The sample taken for sequencing was PBMCs or T cells enriched from blood (not recorded which). These receptors came from a man younger than 35 who had recovered from COVID-19. CDR3s include the opening cysteine and the closing phenylalanine or tryptophan. Fields, in order: D gene, J gene, clone size, V gene, CDR3 DNA, CDR3 protein. A D gene is named only where the DNA matches it firmly. For some rows the clone size is stated as once, few or many, or as a class when expanded; others skip it.

>TRBD1|TRBJ1-1|NA|TRBV19
TGTGCCAGTAGTATGCGTCGACAGGGGAACACTGAAGCTTTCTTT
CASSMRRQGNTEAFF
>TRBD1|TRBJ2-7|NA|TRBV6-2/TRBV6-3
TGTGCCAGCAGTCCGGGGACAGGGTTTAGCGAGCAGTACTTC
CASSPGTGFSEQYF
>NA|TRBJ2-2|once|TRBV6-5
TGTGCCAGCAGGCAGGGGACCGGGGAGCTGTTTTTT
CASRQGTGELFF
>TRBD2|TRBJ2-5|NA|TRBV7-2
TGTGCCAGCAGCTTCCAACTAGCGGCCCAAGAGACCCAGTACTTC
CASSFQLAAQETQYF
>NA|TRBJ1-1|NA|TRBV6-5
TGTGCCAGCAGTCAGGCTTCTGAAGCTTTCTTT
CASSQASEAFF
>TRBD2|TRBJ2-1|NA|TRBV7-9
TGTGCCAGCAGCTGGGCGGGGGGACTCCTATCATCCTACAATGAGCAGTTCTTC
CASSWAGGLLSSYNEQFF
>NA|TRBJ1-5|NA|TRBV4-1
TGCGCCAGCAGCCAAGAGTATCGGGGTTGGGGTCAGCCCCAGCATTTT
CASSQEYRGWGQPQHF
>TRBD2|TRBJ2-5|NA|TRBV7-2
TGTGCCAGCAGCTTAGGAGGTGCGGGGGTAGAGACCCAGTACTTC
CASSLGGAGVETQYF
>TRBD2|TRBJ2-7|NA|TRBV2
TGTGCCAGCAGGGATCCAGCGGGGGTTCCATCCTACGAGCAGTACTTC
CASRDPAGVPSYEQYF
>NA|TRBJ2-3|NA|TRBV10-1
TGCGCCAGCAGTGAGTCGGGGACACCTCTCACAGATACGCAGTATTTT
CASSESGTPLTDTQYF
>TRBD1|TRBJ1-4|NA|TRBV6-5
TGTGCCAGCAGTAACCGGGACAGGGGGCATGAAAAACTGTTTTTT
CASSNRDRGHEKLFF